The rows below give T cell receptor beta chains drawn from one sample of a study of low-dose radiotherapy and immunotherapy resistance in tumors. MiXCR, run by TCRdb on the reads, gives a single entry per CDR3 protein. The profile shows tens of thousands of distinct CDR3 sequences, more than 7.5% of them singletons. The source was PBMCs, collected before treatment. The receptors derive from a male donor with prostate cancer. The CDR3 runs from the conserved cysteine through the conserved F or W. A D gene is named only where the DNA matches it firmly.

CDR3 length: 15; J gene: TRBJ2-7; V gene: TRBV15; D gene: .; CDR3 protein: CATSRGVETGVEQYF
CDR3 length: 13; J gene: TRBJ2-7; V gene: TRBV20-1; D gene: TRBD1; CDR3 protein: CSAPGQGGYEQYF
CDR3 length: 16; J gene: TRBJ2-3; V gene: TRBV7-8; D gene: .; CDR3 protein: CASSPRVHSSTDTQYF
CDR3 length: 15; J gene: TRBJ2-3; V gene: TRBV27; D gene: .; CDR3 protein: CASSSGFLGTDTQYF
CDR3 length: 16; J gene: TRBJ2-7; V gene: TRBV3-1; D gene: .; CDR3 protein: CASSQGYSGVGYEQYF
CDR3 length: 16; J gene: TRBJ1-1; V gene: TRBV23-1; D gene: TRBD1; CDR3 protein: CASSHAGTAMNTEACF
CDR3 length: 15; J gene: TRBJ2-3; V gene: TRBV7-9; D gene: .; CDR3 protein: CASSYTGTRTDTQYF
CDR3 length: 15; J gene: TRBJ1-2; V gene: TRBV5-1; D gene: .; CDR3 protein: CASSLTGPLGYGYTF
CDR3 length: 16; J gene: TRBJ1-6; V gene: TRBV6-5; D gene: .; CDR3 protein: CASSYSGVAYNSPLHF
CDR3 length: 14; J gene: TRBJ2-1; V gene: TRBV2; D gene: TRBD1; CDR3 protein: CASRKGQAYNEQFF
CDR3 length: 14; J gene: TRBJ2-5; V gene: TRBV7-9; D gene: TRBD1; CDR3 protein: CASSLAGQGATQYF
CDR3 length: 13; J gene: TRBJ2-1; V gene: TRBV6-2/TRBV6-3; D gene: .; CDR3 protein: CASSAPRINEQFF
CDR3 length: 15; J gene: TRBJ1-1; V gene: TRBV29-1; D gene: TRBD1; CDR3 protein: CSVPRGPGMNTEAFF
CDR3 length: 11; J gene: TRBJ2-5; V gene: TRBV30; D gene: .; CDR3 protein: CAWSVGETQYF
CDR3 length: 15; J gene: TRBJ1-2; V gene: TRBV14; D gene: TRBD1; CDR3 protein: CASSQDRTGDYGYTF
CDR3 length: 16; J gene: TRBJ1-4; V gene: TRBV2; D gene: .; CDR3 protein: CASSEFDAVSNEKLFF
CDR3 length: 14; J gene: TRBJ2-3; V gene: TRBV19; D gene: .; CDR3 protein: CASHRDGGTDTQYF
CDR3 length: 11; J gene: TRBJ2-5; V gene: TRBV29-1; D gene: .; CDR3 protein: CSVGGGETQYF
CDR3 length: 14; J gene: TRBJ2-5; V gene: TRBV2; D gene: TRBD1; CDR3 protein: CASKFGQGRETQYF
CDR3 length: 15; J gene: TRBJ2-2; V gene: TRBV7-9; D gene: .; CDR3 protein: CASSSNTGFPGELFF
CDR3 length: 16; J gene: TRBJ1-4; V gene: TRBV4-1; D gene: .; CDR3 protein: CASSQGGTATNEKLFF
CDR3 length: 13; J gene: TRBJ2-3; V gene: TRBV28; D gene: TRBD2; CDR3 protein: CASSSSGTDTQYF
CDR3 length: 13; J gene: TRBJ2-3; V gene: TRBV19; D gene: .; CDR3 protein: CASSILYTDTQYF
CDR3 length: 15; J gene: TRBJ2-7; V gene: TRBV5-4; D gene: .; CDR3 protein: CASSSLWPIHYEQYF
CDR3 length: 9; J gene: TRBJ1-2; V gene: TRBV24-1; D gene: .; CDR3 protein: CATDYGYTF
CDR3 length: 17; J gene: TRBJ2-7; V gene: TRBV3-1; D gene: TRBD2; CDR3 protein: CASSTGLAGDSYNEQYF
CDR3 length: 14; J gene: TRBJ2-7; V gene: TRBV20-1; D gene: .; CDR3 protein: CSVSVSGPSYEQYF
CDR3 length: 13; J gene: TRBJ2-3; V gene: TRBV5-5; D gene: .; CDR3 protein: CASRLDLTDTQYF
CDR3 length: 14; J gene: TRBJ2-5; V gene: TRBV5-4; D gene: TRBD2; CDR3 protein: CASSSLAGGETQYF
CDR3 length: 16; J gene: TRBJ2-1; V gene: TRBV5-5; D gene: .; CDR3 protein: CASSLPGTGNTDEQFF
CDR3 length: 15; J gene: TRBJ1-1; V gene: TRBV5-1; D gene: TRBD1; CDR3 protein: CASSWTRQGVSEAFF
CDR3 length: 18; J gene: TRBJ2-1; V gene: TRBV28; D gene: TRBD2; CDR3 protein: CASSGTGTSGRIGNEQFF
CDR3 length: 16; J gene: TRBJ2-2; V gene: TRBV4-2; D gene: TRBD1; CDR3 protein: CASSQGQGADTGELFF
CDR3 length: 13; J gene: TRBJ2-1; V gene: TRBV5-1; D gene: .; CDR3 protein: CASRHTSQFEQFF
CDR3 length: 14; J gene: TRBJ2-1; V gene: TRBV20-1; D gene: TRBD2; CDR3 protein: CSALTSGSFNEQFF
CDR3 length: 15; J gene: TRBJ2-7; V gene: TRBV2; D gene: .; CDR3 protein: CASSERLWGTYEQYF
CDR3 length: 11; J gene: TRBJ2-7; V gene: TRBV10-3; D gene: TRBD2; CDR3 protein: CAILGGGEQYF
CDR3 length: 16; J gene: TRBJ2-1; V gene: TRBV5-1; D gene: TRBD2; CDR3 protein: CASSLVAGGRSDEQFF
CDR3 length: 17; J gene: TRBJ2-1; V gene: TRBV6-2/TRBV6-3; D gene: TRBD2; CDR3 protein: CASSTRLAGGTYNEQFF
CDR3 length: 16; J gene: TRBJ2-7; V gene: TRBV5-1; D gene: TRBD1; CDR3 protein: CASSSLAGTGLTEQYF
CDR3 length: 14; J gene: TRBJ2-5; V gene: TRBV18; D gene: .; CDR3 protein: CASSPGQHQETQYF
CDR3 length: 11; J gene: TRBJ2-3; V gene: TRBV6-6; D gene: .; CDR3 protein: CASRARDTQYF
CDR3 length: 13; J gene: TRBJ2-3; V gene: TRBV6-8; D gene: .; CDR3 protein: CASSRARTDTQYF
CDR3 length: 17; J gene: TRBJ2-3; V gene: TRBV5-4; D gene: TRBD2; CDR3 protein: CASSLRVTGGRSDTQYF
CDR3 length: 13; J gene: TRBJ2-2; V gene: TRBV12-3/TRBV12-4; D gene: TRBD2; CDR3 protein: CASRVAGTGELFF
CDR3 length: 16; J gene: TRBJ2-3; V gene: TRBV6-5; D gene: TRBD2; CDR3 protein: CASSSRLAVSTDTQYF
CDR3 length: 15; J gene: TRBJ2-7; V gene: TRBV20-1; D gene: .; CDR3 protein: CSAIGRLGWFGEQYF
CDR3 length: 16; J gene: TRBJ2-1; V gene: TRBV10-3; D gene: TRBD1; CDR3 protein: CAISPGTGHSYNEQFF
CDR3 length: 14; J gene: TRBJ2-7; V gene: TRBV9; D gene: .; CDR3 protein: CASSVGLATYEQYF
CDR3 length: 11; J gene: TRBJ2-4; V gene: TRBV3-1; D gene: TRBD1; CDR3 protein: CASSEQGIQYF
CDR3 length: 13; J gene: TRBJ2-7; V gene: TRBV27; D gene: .; CDR3 protein: CASSLKRAYEQYF
CDR3 length: 15; J gene: TRBJ2-1; V gene: TRBV6-8; D gene: TRBD2; CDR3 protein: CASTTGTSGRQEQFF
CDR3 length: 13; J gene: TRBJ2-7; V gene: TRBV11-3; D gene: .; CDR3 protein: CASSLASSYEQYF
CDR3 length: 15; J gene: TRBJ2-7; V gene: TRBV18; D gene: .; CDR3 protein: CASSPPVVSSYEQYF
CDR3 length: 15; J gene: TRBJ2-6; V gene: TRBV6-1; D gene: .; CDR3 protein: CASRPRTPGANVLTF
CDR3 length: 15; J gene: TRBJ2-1; V gene: TRBV11-2; D gene: TRBD1; CDR3 protein: CASSLTGQGDNEQFF
CDR3 length: 15; J gene: TRBJ2-2; V gene: TRBV5-1; D gene: .; CDR3 protein: CASSQYSGDTGELFF